This is a list of T cell receptor beta chains from one sample in a study of glioma-infiltrating T cells. TCRdb re-called the multiplex PCR reads with MiXCR, one entry per CDR3 protein. The sample has about 180,000 distinct CDR3 sequences, around 40% seen once; the top ten hold about 5.2%. The sequenced sample consisted of glioma tissue, nonneoplastic brain tissue, or PBMCs (not recorded which). The receptors originated from a human donor with low-grade glioma or glioblastoma, undergoing nonglioma brain surgery, or in good health (not recorded which). Each CDR3 is given without its conserved first and last residue.

V,J,CDR3
TRBV12-3/TRBV12-4,TRBJ2-7,ASRYSGTEQY
TRBV14,TRBJ2-7,ASSRLQREGLSEEQY
TRBV27,TRBJ2-3,ASSFGVGLVMY
TRBV4-1,TRBJ2-1,ASSQDGSSYEQF
TRBV30,TRBJ2-5,AWGRGTFTETQY
TRBV6-1,TRBJ2-7,ASSFGRSSYEQY
TRBV6-1,TRBJ2-1,ASRHPDRREQF
TRBV12-3/TRBV12-4,TRBJ2-1,ASSLREEQF
TRBV7-9,TRBJ1-4,ASSLGSTNEKLF
TRBV9,TRBJ1-1,ASSPSTENTEAF
TRBV5-1,TRBJ2-7,ASSIAGVNEQY
TRBV28,TRBJ2-2,ASRTGTGIRISGELF
TRBV27,TRBJ2-1,ASSFYICSASGLAGAYNEQF
TRBV20-1,TRBJ2-5,SASDLALGETQY
TRBV7-2,TRBJ2-3,ASSSSGRGVDTQY
TRBV2,TRBJ1-2,ASSEGGGDYGYT
TRBV27,TRBJ2-1,ASSTLTYNEQF
TRBV7-9,TRBJ2-5,ASSLEQGQETQY
TRBV6-1,TRBJ1-2,ATRQGYGYT
TRBV20-1,TRBJ2-4,SAASLHPNIQY
TRBV2,TRBJ2-3,ASRQTSWDTQY
TRBV28,TRBJ2-1,ARSDDGNEQF
TRBV27,TRBJ2-7,ASSDISLLNEQY
TRBV7-9,TRBJ2-2,ASSHGPSGFTGELF
TRBV20-1,TRBJ2-7,SARGTGRSYEQY
TRBV6-6,TRBJ2-7,ASSYDPRGPGEQY
TRBV5-1,TRBJ1-2,ASSFSRDTDGYT
TRBV4-2,TRBJ2-5,ASSQGTGVGQETQY
TRBV9,TRBJ2-7,ASSQTILGEQY
TRBV7-9,TRBJ2-5,ASSKGSSQETQY
TRBV19,TRBJ2-7,ASKGPDGWEQY
TRBV7-6,TRBJ1-5,ASSLGREGQPQH
TRBV18,TRBJ2-5,ASSPAGLQETQY
TRBV4-1,TRBJ1-2,ASSQQAEIGFYGYT
TRBV29-1,TRBJ1-1,SVTGTVNTEAF
TRBV11-3,TRBJ2-1,ASSPGQGAEQNEQF
TRBV2,TRBJ2-1,ASSALVDEQF
TRBV6-1,TRBJ2-7,ASSRTEYEQY
TRBV6-5,TRBJ2-1,ASSESGRSYNERF
TRBV12-5,TRBJ2-1,ASVLSATGVRNEQF
TRBV29-1,TRBJ2-5,SVGEPQETQY
TRBV2,TRBJ2-1,ASSEVVAHYYNEQF